This T cell receptor (beta chain) appears in the sequencing data of a study of cytomegalovirus exposure and HLA in healthy donors (dated by TCRdb to about 2017). At the level of the whole study: According to an earlier analysis of 587 of the donors, about 179 million T cells yielded 117 million unique TCR beta sequences and about 300 Gb of sequence data. HLA typing covered class I and class II loci at four-digit resolution. The genetic ancestry cluster associated with self-reported Caucasian donors included 70% to 85% of the approximately 400 genotyped donors. A later genetic analysis took genome-wide SNP genotypes for about three fifths of the 666 donors and used that subset as a discovery cohort. The T cell repertoires of about 700 subjects were profiled by immunosequencing and related to cytomegalovirus serostatus. The study combined high-throughput TCR immunosequencing, statistical association of individual TCRs with disease status, and machine learning to predict cytomegalovirus infection status. The number of typed donors differed by locus: about 629-640 for A, B, C, DRB1 and DQB1; about 520 for DQA1; some 610 for DPA1; and about 450 for DPB1. Alongside the repertoire data, information on donor age, sex, ethnicity and CMV serostatus was compiled. Roughly 300 gigabases of sequencing data and approximately 80 million unique TCR sequences were included in an early release covering 550 to 800 HLA-typed donors. The later analysis used no new phenotypic data to find candidate immune exposures, relying instead on TCR beta sequences and their occurrence across donors. Every repertoire in the discovery cohort had been generated on one and the same sequencing platform. A later analysis re-examined previously published TCR beta repertoires from roughly 720 donors and added high-resolution HLA genotyping to investigate patterns of TCR occurrence. A separate validation cohort of over 95 different subjects was used in addition to the roughly 700-subject first cohort. Five DR-DQ haplotypes were handled as single units for association and clustering because linkage in the cohort was strong. On average, roughly 200,000 unique TCR beta nucleotide sequences were sequenced per donor among fewer than 500 genotyped donors of the cohort, with around 19% of those sequences being non-productive. To decide whether each TCR beta V gene segment behaved as functional or pseudogenic, an earlier analysis of approximately 590 of the donors relied on high-throughput TCR beta sequencing. The study aimed to test whether signatures of past pathogen exposure could be identified by cataloging public T cell receptors. What the study reported, not specific to this receptor: Correlated functional status among segregating V segments might reflect linkage disequilibrium, but an unknown experimental factor could not be ruled out. A later genetic analysis reported fewer N-insertions in productive TCRs among donors in an Asian-associated ancestry cluster than the approximately 670-donor mean. While some public TCRs were present in many individuals, most TCR sequences turned up only very rarely across donors. In a later analysis, HLA-associated TCR beta chains were found to be more clonally expanded and to have lower generation probabilities than equally common non-associated chains. In this cohort, only TCR beta chains were sequenced, and detectable features were limited by the absence of alpha or paired-chain data. When HLA alleles, especially DR and DQ, strongly co-occurred, TCR associations were difficult to assign to individual alleles. In an earlier analysis of 587 of the donors, most TCR beta V segments appeared in productive rearrangements about 87% or about 30% of the time, broadly matching IMGT annotations. In a later analysis, some 17,000 TCR beta sequences were associated with specific HLA alleles at a false discovery rate of 0.05. A few of the identified cytomegalovirus-associated TCR beta chains were confirmed in vitro to be specific for cytomegalovirus antigens. The study listed approximately 160 TCR beta chains as associated with cytomegalovirus. An association between a missense DCLRE1C variant and V-gene and J-gene trimming of TCR beta chains was found in a later genetic analysis and replicated in an independent cohort. In a later analysis, the rate of TCR association differed among HLA loci, with DRB1 alleles having the most associated TCRs and HLA-C alleles having the fewest. Presence/absence analyses assumed roughly uniform sequencing depth across donors, an assumption that may not hold. Some IMGT-functional V segments, including TRBV6-2 and TRBV6-3, could not be distinguished by the 87-base-pair reads and were therefore excluded. A group of highly shared sequence variants was considered likely to be a technical artifact of the sequencing pipeline. Immune exposure information for the cohort was limited to CMV serostatus. In both the original and validation cohorts, the classifier was reported to diagnose cytomegalovirus status with high specificity and sensitivity. Because some donors lacked HLA typing at each locus, the association tests relied only on the typed subset. According to the authors, the approach could potentially be generalized to other disease states and immunological phenotypes. A later analysis found that most CMV-associated TCR beta chains appeared HLA-restricted, with HLA associations seemingly driven largely by CMV exposure. Several of the top co-occurrence clusters appeared to be linked to parvovirus B19, influenza, CMV and Epstein-Barr virus, according to a later analysis. A further reported finding was that TCR beta sequences accurately predicted the HLA-A and HLA-B alleles for most subjects in the first cohort. Because counts were too low, 15 or so rarely observed V segments, including chromosome 9 orphons, were excluded from the earlier analysis of around 590 of the donors.

The cohort comprised 710 or so healthy bone marrow donors. At the time of sampling, every cohort member was nominally healthy, though immune exposures that went unrecorded were likely present. The donor was CMV seronegative and was included in the group of a few hundred seronegative cohort members. Every donor gave a peripheral blood sample, and the peripheral blood mononuclear cells from that sample were used for TCR beta sequencing. Genomic DNA was extracted from the blood cell samples with the Qiagen DNeasy Blood Extraction Kit. To note about this clone: The antigen it binds to is not known. Base qualities were left out, and no much larger clone turns up one base away.

Library preparation used the immunoSEQ multiplex PCR assay. The multiplex PCR relied on a mix of 60 forward primers for TCR Vbeta segments and 13 reverse primers for TCR Jbeta segments. Amplification of the CDR3 region of rearranged TCR beta genes was performed with a multiplex PCR assay on genomic DNA. Amplified TCR beta libraries were sequenced as 87-base-pair reads on the Illumina HiSeq System. In the original analysis: Across the 500 to 750 repertoires, a later analysis counted some 81 million unique TCR beta chains, 9.5 million to 13 million of which were shared by at least two donors. A nearest-neighbor algorithm error-corrected the raw reads and collapsed the reads into unique sequences, merging closely related sequences to remove PCR and sequencing errors. V, D and J gene segments were assigned by aligning CDR3 sequences to IMGT reference sequences. For a sequence to be retained, a match of at least six nucleotides was required to both a V gene segment and a J gene segment. Rearrangements were called productive when the CDR3 lacked stop codons and stayed in frame with V and J; all others were non-productive. CDR3 was defined by IMGT convention, running from the second conserved V-encoded cysteine to the conserved J-encoded phenylalanine. The earlier analysis of fewer than 750 of the donors excluded sequences that lacked an unambiguous match to a single V gene segment. An earlier analysis of several hundred of the donors classified V segments as functional when productive rearrangements were above 56.7% and as segregating when the standard deviation between donors was above 5%. A statistical classification framework was developed to diagnose cytomegalovirus status using the catalog of TCR beta chain sequences. In a later analysis, TCR nucleotide sequences were compared against IMGT/GENE-DB human TR gene sequences so that V and J genes could be assigned. A later analysis assigned CDR3 sequences and most-parsimonious VDJ recombination scenarios with the TCRdist pipeline. In a later analysis, each TCR beta chain was defined by its CDR3 amino acid sequence together with its V-gene family, and reads lacking a unique V-gene family were excluded. To address suspected cross-contamination and a sequencing artifact, a later analysis removed around 600 highly shared, low-generation-probability nucleotide sequences. In a later analysis, a clonal expansion index for each public chain was calculated from normalized within-repertoire ranks of inferred template counts. In a later analysis, generation probabilities were computed with a VDJ recombination model fitted to out-of-frame rearrangements, and the resulting probabilities were checked against IGoR. Hypergeometric tests were used in a later analysis to score TCR-TCR, TCR-HLA and TCR-CMV co-occurrence, with a repertoire-size bias correction applied to the TCR pairs. False discovery rates were estimated in a later analysis by permuting HLA or CMV assignments 20 times. In a later analysis, co-occurring TCRs were grouped with DBSCAN, and TCRdist sequence similarity was added when clustering was performed within HLA-allele-positive subsets. For co-occurrence clustering, repertoires with fewer than 30,000 or more than 120,000 public chains were excluded, along with roughly 5 repertoires with anomalous nucleotide sharing. This immuneACCESS table, as held by TCRdb, lists in-frame sequences with V and J called but not all clones. Of the missing ones, under half trace to an unresolved V gene in checked studies; the others have no known cause. V and J calls and clone size are given by that table; D and trimming were obtained from the DNA. The sample has 100,000 to 150,000 clones on record, roughly three quarters of them singletons. Of the sample, about 1.5% is held by the ten largest clones.

CDR1 and CDR2 are drawn from the germline V gene (reference sequence): GTSNPN, SVGIG. The germline V end is reduced by 8 bases and the J end by 1 base; junction bases left unmatched: 3. The CDR3 measures 12 amino acids from cysteine to phenylalanine. The only DNA kept is the CDR3, 36 bases in frame from the first base. Material: PBMCs. This sequence uses TRBV30 and TRBJ2-7; TRBD2 agrees with 9 junctional bases. This receptor was obtained from a woman under 30 in good health and CMV-seronegative. The sequence in DNA is TGTGCCGGTAGCGGGGGATCCTACGAGCAGTACTTC. It is translated as CAGSGGSYEQYF.